This entry is about one T cell receptor beta chain. CDR3 size: 16 residues. In germline, CDR1 is LGHDT, CDR2 YNNKEL (reference sequence). V shed 1 base and J 9 bases; nucleotides not matched to a gene: 11. This sample stems from a study of blood T cell repertoires in COVID-19. Background on the study: Nucleic acid was either cDNA or gDNA, and it came from T cells, B-cell-depleted T cells, or PBMCs.

Original handling: Using reference gene primer amplification, nucleated cell counts were estimated. Profiling relied on immunoSEQ multiplex PCR, and the TCRdb table lists in-frame clones only, not all of them. V, J and clone size are taken as reported in that table, and D and trimming were inferred from the DNA itself. Among approximately 150,000 clones, just under 90% were seen once, and the ten largest hold less than 10%. The V call is TRBV3-1 (or the pseudogene TRBV3-2), the J call TRBJ2-1, with 8 bases aligning to TRBD2. This TCR derives from a woman between 45 and 65 years old with active or convalescent COVID-19. The source material was peripheral blood. CDR3 in amino acids: CASSQGGRIAGIEQFF. CDR3 DNA sequence: TGTGCCAGCAGCCAAGGTGGGCGGATAGCGGGAATTGAGCAGTTCTTC.